The clone carrying this TCR beta chain was observed at least ten times. The sequence runs out 3 residues before the end of the CDR3; the remainder is reconstructed from the germline J gene. The sample originates from a study of T cell clonality in common variable immunodeficiency. Measured with immunoSEQ multiplex PCR; TCRdb has only the in-frame clones, and not every one. Singletons are absent from the sample, which has some 38,000 clones. Germline V gives CDR1 SGHNT, CDR2 YYREEE (reference sequence). There are 14 residues in the CDR3. Trimming removed 0 bases at V and 2 bases at J, with 6 bases between.

This sequence was found in a person aged 18-70 years in good health. This sequence joins TRBV5-4 and TRBJ2-4; D is uncertain. Material for sequencing was peripheral blood mononuclear cells. The covered CDR3 bases are TGTGCCAGCAGCTTGGAAAGCACCAAAAACATT. As protein: CASSLESTKNI. The CDR3 reads in full as CASSLESTKNIQYF.